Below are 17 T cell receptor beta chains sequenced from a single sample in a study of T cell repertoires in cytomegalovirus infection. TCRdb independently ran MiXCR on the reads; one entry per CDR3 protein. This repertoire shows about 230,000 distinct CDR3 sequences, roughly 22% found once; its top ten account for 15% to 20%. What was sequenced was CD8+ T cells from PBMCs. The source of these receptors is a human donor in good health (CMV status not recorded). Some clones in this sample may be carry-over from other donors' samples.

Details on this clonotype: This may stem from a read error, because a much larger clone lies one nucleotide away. The DNA for the CDR3 is TGTGCCAGCAGCCGGGTGGGAGCTATGAACACTGAAGCTTCCTTT. Amino acid sequence: CASSRVGAMNTEASF. The V gene is TRBV7-2, the J gene TRBJ1-1; D remains unclear. The CDR3 is 15 residues long. Germline V gene lookup returns CDR1 SGHTA and CDR2 FQGNSA.

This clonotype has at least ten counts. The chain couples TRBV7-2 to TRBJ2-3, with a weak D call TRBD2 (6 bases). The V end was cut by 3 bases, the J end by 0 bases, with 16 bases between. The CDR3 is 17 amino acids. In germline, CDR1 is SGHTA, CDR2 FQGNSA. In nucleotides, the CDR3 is TGTGCCAGCAGCTTTCCTCACGGCGGGGCTAGCACAGATACGCAGTATTTT. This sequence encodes CASSFPHGGASTDTQYF.

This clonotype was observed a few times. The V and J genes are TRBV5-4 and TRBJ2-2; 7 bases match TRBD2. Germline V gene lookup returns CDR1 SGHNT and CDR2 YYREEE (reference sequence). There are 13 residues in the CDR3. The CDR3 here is CAGRASGTGELFF. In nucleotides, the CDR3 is TGTGCAGGACGGGCTAGCGGTACCGGGGAGCTGTTTTTT.

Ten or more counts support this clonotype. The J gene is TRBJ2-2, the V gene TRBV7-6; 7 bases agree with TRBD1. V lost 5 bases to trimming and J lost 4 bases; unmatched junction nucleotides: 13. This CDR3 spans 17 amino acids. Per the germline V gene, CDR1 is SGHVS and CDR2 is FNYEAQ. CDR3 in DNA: TGTGCCAGCAGCACGCCGCTCGGACAGGCGGGCACCGGGGAGCTGTTTTTT. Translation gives CASSTPLGQAGTGELFF.

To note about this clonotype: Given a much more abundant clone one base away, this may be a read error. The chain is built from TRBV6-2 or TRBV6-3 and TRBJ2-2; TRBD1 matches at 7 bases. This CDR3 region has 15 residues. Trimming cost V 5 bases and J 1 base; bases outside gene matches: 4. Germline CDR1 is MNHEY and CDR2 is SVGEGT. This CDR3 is CASSRDRVNTGELFF. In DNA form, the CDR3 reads TGTGCCAGCAGTAGGGACAGAGTGAACACCGGGGAGCTGTTTTTT.

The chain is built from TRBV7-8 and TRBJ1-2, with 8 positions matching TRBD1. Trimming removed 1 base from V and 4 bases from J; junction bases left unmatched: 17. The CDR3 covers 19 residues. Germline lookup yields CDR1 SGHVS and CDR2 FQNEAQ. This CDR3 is CASSLDSWAGGEPFYGYTF. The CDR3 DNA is TGTGCCAGCAGCTTAGATTCATGGGCAGGGGGCGAACCTTTCTATGGCTACACCTTC.

Written as DNA, the CDR3 is TGTGCCAGCATAGTGGGCGTTTGGGCCGGGGAGCTGTTTTTT. This encodes CASIVGVWAGELFF. This rearrangement joins TRBV7-8 to TRBJ2-2; D unresolved. The CDR3 consists of 14 residues. Germline V gene lookup returns CDR1 SGHVS and CDR2 FQNEAQ. Trimming left V 7 bases short and J 6 bases short, with 15 bases between.

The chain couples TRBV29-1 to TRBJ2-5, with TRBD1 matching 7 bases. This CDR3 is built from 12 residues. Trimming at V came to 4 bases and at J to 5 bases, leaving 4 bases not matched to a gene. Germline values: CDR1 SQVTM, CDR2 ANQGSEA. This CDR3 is CSVGDSWETQYF. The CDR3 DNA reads TGCAGCGTTGGGGACAGCTGGGAGACCCAGTACTTC.

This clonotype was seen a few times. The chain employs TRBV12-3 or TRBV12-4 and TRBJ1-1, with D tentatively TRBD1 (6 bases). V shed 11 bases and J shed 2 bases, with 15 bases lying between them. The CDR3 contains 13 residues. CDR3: CASLGQENTEAFF. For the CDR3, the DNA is TGTGCCTCCTTGGGACAAGAAAACACTGAAGCTTTCTTT.

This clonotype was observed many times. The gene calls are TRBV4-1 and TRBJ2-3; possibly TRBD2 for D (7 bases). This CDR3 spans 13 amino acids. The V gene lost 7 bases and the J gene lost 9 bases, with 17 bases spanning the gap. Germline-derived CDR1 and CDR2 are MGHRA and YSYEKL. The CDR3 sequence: CASKGGGIGTQYF. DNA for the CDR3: TGCGCCAGCAAGGGGGGGGGCATTGGGACGCAGTATTTT.

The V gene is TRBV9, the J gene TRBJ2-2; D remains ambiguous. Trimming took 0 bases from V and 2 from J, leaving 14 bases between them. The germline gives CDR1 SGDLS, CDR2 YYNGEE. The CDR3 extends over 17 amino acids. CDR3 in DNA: TGTGCCAGCAGCGTAGACAGAAAAACGTTAAACACCGGGGAGCTGTTTTTT. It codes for CASSVDRKTLNTGELFF.

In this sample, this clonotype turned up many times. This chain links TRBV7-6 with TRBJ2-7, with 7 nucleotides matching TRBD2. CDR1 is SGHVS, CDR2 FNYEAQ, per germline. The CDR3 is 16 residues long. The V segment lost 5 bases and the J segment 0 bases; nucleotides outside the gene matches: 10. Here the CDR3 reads CASSLVGGISSYEQYF. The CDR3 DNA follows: TGTGCCAGCAGCCTCGTCGGGGGGATTAGCTCCTACGAGCAGTACTTC.

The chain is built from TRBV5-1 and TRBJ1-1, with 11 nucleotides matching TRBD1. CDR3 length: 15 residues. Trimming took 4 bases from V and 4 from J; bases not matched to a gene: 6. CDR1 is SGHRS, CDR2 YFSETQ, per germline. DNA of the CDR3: TGCGCCAGCAGCACCTCCGGGACAGGGGGCACTGAAGCTTTCTTT. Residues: CASSTSGTGGTEAFF.

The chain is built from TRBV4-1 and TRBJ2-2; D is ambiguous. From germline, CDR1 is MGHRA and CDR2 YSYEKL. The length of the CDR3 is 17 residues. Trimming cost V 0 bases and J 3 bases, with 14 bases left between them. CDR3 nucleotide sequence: TGCGCCAGCAGCCAAGAACATCCAGCGATGGACACCGGGGAGCTGTTTTTT. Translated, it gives CASSQEHPAMDTGELFF.

This CDR3 reads CASSSGTGPHEQYF. Written as DNA, the CDR3 is TGTGCCAGCAGCTCCGGGACAGGGCCCCACGAGCAGTACTTC. This sequence joins TRBV7-9 and TRBJ2-7, with 9 bases aligning to TRBD1. The CDR3 loop spans 14 amino acids. V shed 4 bases and J 5 bases; nucleotides not matched to a gene: 6. The germline V gene has CDR1 SEHNR and CDR2 FQNEAQ (reference sequence).

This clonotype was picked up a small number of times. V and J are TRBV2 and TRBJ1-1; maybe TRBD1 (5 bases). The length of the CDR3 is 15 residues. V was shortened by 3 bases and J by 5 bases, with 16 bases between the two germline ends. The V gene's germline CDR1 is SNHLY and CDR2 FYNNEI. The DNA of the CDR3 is TGTGCCAGCAGTGATTTAGGGGTGACCGGGACTGAAGCTTTCTTT. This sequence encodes CASSDLGVTGTEAFF.

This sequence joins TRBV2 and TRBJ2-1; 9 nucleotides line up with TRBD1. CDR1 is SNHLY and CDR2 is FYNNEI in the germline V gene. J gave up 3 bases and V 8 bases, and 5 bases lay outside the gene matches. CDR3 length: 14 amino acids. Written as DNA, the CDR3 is TGTGCCAGCGTCGGGACAGGGAACTACAATGAGCAGTTCTTC. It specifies CASVGTGNYNEQFF.